These 11 T cell receptor beta chains share one sample of origin, sequenced in a study of response to subunit inactivated influenza vaccine. TCRdb processed the RT-PCR reads anew with MiXCR; each CDR3 protein has one entry. Among about 520,000 distinct CDR3 sequences listed, about 25% were seen once. Sequences were derived from CD4+ T cells sorted from PBMCs, sampled 5 days after vaccination. The receptors derive from a man aged 45-65 years who received an inactivated influenza vaccine.

This clonotype was seen a handful of times. The chain couples TRBV7-9 to TRBJ1-1; D might be TRBD1 (6 bases). The CDR3 length is 17 residues. Germline V gives CDR1 SEHNR, CDR2 FQNEAQ (reference sequence). Trimming left V 6 bases short and J 5 bases short, with 25 bases between. This chain's CDR3 is CASRPPGGLRGNTEAFF. The CDR3 DNA sequence: TGTGCCAGCAGGCCACCCGGGGGGCTTAGAGGGAATACTGAAGCTTTCTTT.

The chain has TRBV6-1 and TRBJ2-1, with D perhaps matching TRBD2 (5 bases). There are 16 residues in the CDR3. Trimming removed 6 bases at V and 2 bases at J, with 17 bases between. Germline CDR1 and CDR2: MNHNS and SASEGT. The CDR3 reads CASRPTGMLTYNEQFF. CDR3 bases: TGTGCCAGCAGGCCCACGGGGATGTTAACCTACAATGAGCAGTTCTTC.

A few counts support this clonotype. The genes are TRBV15 and TRBJ2-3; D could derive from TRBD1 or TRBD2 (6 bases each). The length of the CDR3 is 16 residues. Germline V lookup: CDR1 LNHNV, CDR2 YYDKDF (reference sequence). Trimming shortened V by 5 bases and J by 1 base, and 16 bases separated the two germline ends. The CDR3 sequence is CATSLDGGPGTDTQYF. The CDR3 bases are TGTGCCACCAGCCTAGACGGGGGCCCCGGCACAGATACGCAGTATTTT.

This clonotype has a count of ten or more. The junction differs from germline at one of its ends, possibly a read error. The chain uses TRBV5-1 and TRBJ2-7, with 7 bases identical to TRBD2. Germline assignment: CDR1 SGHRS and CDR2 YFSETQ. This CDR3 has 14 residues. The DNA of the CDR3 is TGTGCCAGCAGCTTAGCCGGGAGGTCCTACGAGCAGTACTTC. This sequence encodes CASSLAGRSYEQYF.

This clonotype showed up just a few times. V and J are TRBV20-1 and TRBJ2-5; TRBD1 aligns across 7 bases. Per the germline V gene, CDR1 is DFQATT and CDR2 is SNEGSKA (reference sequence). J gave up 5 bases and V 6 bases, and 9 bases lay outside the gene matches. This CDR3 is built from 13 residues. The CDR3 loop reads CSAGDRVGETQYF. The CDR3 DNA reads TGCAGTGCGGGAGACAGGGTCGGTGAGACCCAGTACTTC.

The chain is built from TRBV7-2 and TRBJ2-7; 12 nucleotides agree with TRBD2. V was clipped by 3 bases and J by 2 bases; unmatched bases: 2. The CDR3 has 15 amino acids. CDR1 and CDR2 from the germline V gene are SGHTA and FQGNSA. The CDR3 DNA reads as TGTGCCAGCAGCTTCGGGACTAGCGGGCCCTACGAGCAGTACTTC. Amino acid sequence: CASSFGTSGPYEQYF.

A few counts support this clonotype. The gene calls are TRBV20-1 and TRBJ2-5; unclear D gene. Germline V CDR1 and CDR2: DFQATT, SNEGSKA (reference sequence). Trimming stripped 1 base from V and 6 bases from J, with 12 bases between. This CDR3 has 13 amino acids. In DNA, the CDR3 is TGCAGTGCTAGAGCCCCTCCGCTGCAGACCCAGTACTTC. Protein: CSARAPPLQTQYF.

There are a few counts of this clonotype. V and J are TRBV10-3 and TRBJ2-7; 8 bases map to TRBD2. The CDR3 is made up of 15 amino acids. Germline V gives CDR1 ENHRY, CDR2 SYGVKD. V dropped 10 bases and J dropped 0; count of bases not matched to a gene: 11. The chain's CDR3 is CASKGVREASYEQYF. Here the CDR3 DNA reads TGTGCCAGCAAGGGCGTGCGGGAGGCCTCCTACGAGCAGTACTTC.

This sequence joins TRBV30 and TRBJ2-1; TRBD2 matches 7 bases. CDR3 length equals 13 residues. Losses at the gene ends were 4 bases for V and 7 bases for J; bases not matched to a gene: 7. The germline gives CDR1 GTSNPN, CDR2 SVGIG (reference sequence). The CDR3 loop is CAWNVRRGNEQFF. CDR3 DNA sequence: TGTGCCTGGAATGTCAGGCGGGGGAATGAGCAGTTCTTC.

The V gene is TRBV5-5, the J gene TRBJ2-6; D possibly corresponds to TRBD1 (5 bases). V was pared by 2 bases and J by 5 bases, with 8 bases between. CDR1 SGHKS and CDR2 YYEKEE come from the germline V gene (reference sequence). CDR3 size: 14 residues. The CDR3 spells CASSFVDRANVLTF. CDR3 in DNA: TGTGCCAGCAGCTTCGTGGACAGGGCCAACGTCCTGACTTTC.

The chain employs TRBV18 and TRBJ1-1, with 7 bases lining up with TRBD1. The CDR3 is made up of 16 amino acids. Germline CDR1 reads KGHSH; CDR2 reads LQKENI. With V trimmed by 5 bases and J by 2 bases, 11 bases remained unmatched. The CDR3 protein is CASSTRVGTVNTEAFF. CDR3 coding DNA: TGTGCCAGCTCAACAAGAGTAGGGACAGTCAACACTGAAGCTTTCTTT.